Listed below are T cell receptor beta chains from one sample, sequenced in a study of blood T cell repertoires in COVID-19. Profiling relied on immunoSEQ multiplex PCR, and the TCRdb table lists in-frame clones only, not all of them. The data hold roughly 180,000 clones, with roughly 86% observed a single time. Material for sequencing was PBMCs or T cells enriched from blood (not recorded which). These receptors were obtained from a woman aged 25 to 39 who had recovered from COVID-19. Each CDR3 is given with its conserved first and last residue. Each record gives: J gene, D gene, clone size, V gene, CDR3 DNA, CDR3 protein. The D gene is left open where the match is weak. Clone size, where shown, is once, few, many, or a class for clones that have expanded.

>TRBJ1-2|NA|NA|TRBV5-6
TGTGCCAGCAGCCCTACAGGGTTCGACTATGGCTACACCTTC
CASSPTGFDYGYTF
>TRBJ2-3|TRBD2|NA|TRBV7-9
TGTGCCAGCAGCCTCTACGGGACTAGCGGGAAAGGAGATACGCAGTATTTT
CASSLYGTSGKGDTQYF
>TRBJ1-5|NA|NA|TRBV7-3
TGTGCCAGCAGCTTATTCCGGGGGAATCAGCCCCAGCATTTT
CASSLFRGNQPQHF
>TRBJ2-3|TRBD1|NA|TRBV5-1
TGCGCCAGCAGCTTGGGGGACAGGGATAGCACAGATACGCAGTATTTT
CASSLGDRDSTDTQYF
>TRBJ1-2|NA|NA|TRBV10-1
TGCGCCAGCATTATCGACGGGACTCTCAACGGCTACACCTTC
CASIIDGTLNGYTF
>TRBJ1-2|NA|NA|TRBV9
TGTGCCAGCAGCACCCCACGTGGCACAGGGCTGGACCCTTCTAACTATGGCTACACCTTC
CASSTPRGTGLDPSNYGYTF
>TRBJ1-2|NA|NA|TRBV2
TGTGCCAGCAGAGAGACAGAGAAAAACTATGGCTACACCTTC
CASRETEKNYGYTF
>TRBJ1-5|TRBD1|NA|TRBV28
TGTGCCAGCAGTCCCGTCTCAGGGGGCCGGGGTCAGCCCCAGCATTTT
CASSPVSGGRGQPQHF
>TRBJ1-1|TRBD1|once|TRBV19
TGTGCCAGTAGTATTACAGGGGATGAAGCTTTCTTT
CASSITGDEAFF
>TRBJ2-1|NA|NA|TRBV30
TGTGCCCTCAGAGGGCCTTACTCCTACAATGAGCAGTTCTTC
CALRGPYSYNEQFF
>TRBJ1-1|NA|few|TRBV29-1
TGCAGCGTTGTCACGGGGATTGGCACTGAAGCTTTCTTT
CSVVTGIGTEAFF
>TRBJ2-1|TRBD2|NA|TRBV5-1
TGCGCCAGCAGCTTGGTTACGGGAGGCTCCTACAATGAGCAGTTCTTC
CASSLVTGGSYNEQFF
>TRBJ2-7|NA|NA|TRBV5-5
TGTGCCAGCAGCTTGGGGACACCGTTTGAGCAGTACTTC
CASSLGTPFEQYF
>TRBJ2-7|NA|once|TRBV6-5
TGTGCCAGCAGCCGGGAAAGGGGGGAGCAGTACTTC
CASSRERGEQYF
>TRBJ1-1|NA|once|TRBV18
TGTGCCAGCTCATGGCCAGACATGAACACTGAAGCTTTCTTT
CASSWPDMNTEAFF
>TRBJ1-2|TRBD1|NA|TRBV30
TGTGCCTGGACCCCGACAGGGAACTATGGCTACACCTTC
CAWTPTGNYGYTF
>TRBJ2-7|TRBD2|few|TRBV4-2
TGTGCCAGCAGCCAAGATGCGGGAGGGCCGGTCTACGAGCAGTACTTC
CASSQDAGGPVYEQYF
>TRBJ2-7|NA|NA|TRBV29-1
TGCAGCGTCCGAGGTTTATTCTACGAGCAGTACTTC
CSVRGLFYEQYF
>TRBJ1-3|NA|few|TRBV25-1
TGTGCCAGCAGTGACGAATCTAAGAAGGACAGCCCTGGAAACACCATATATTTT
CASSDESKKDSPGNTIYF